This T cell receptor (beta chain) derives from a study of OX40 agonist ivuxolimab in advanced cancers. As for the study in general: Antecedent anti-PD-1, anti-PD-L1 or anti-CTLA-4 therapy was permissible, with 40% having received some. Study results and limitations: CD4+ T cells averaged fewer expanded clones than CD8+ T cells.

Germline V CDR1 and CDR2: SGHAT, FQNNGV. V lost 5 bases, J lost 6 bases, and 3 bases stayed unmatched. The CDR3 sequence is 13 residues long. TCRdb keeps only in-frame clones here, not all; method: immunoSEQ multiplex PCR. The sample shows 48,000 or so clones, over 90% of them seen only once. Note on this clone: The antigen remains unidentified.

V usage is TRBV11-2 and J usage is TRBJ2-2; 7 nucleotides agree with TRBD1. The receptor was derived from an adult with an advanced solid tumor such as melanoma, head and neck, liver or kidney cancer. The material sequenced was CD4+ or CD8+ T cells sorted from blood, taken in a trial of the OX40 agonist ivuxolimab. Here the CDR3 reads CASSLTGAGELFF. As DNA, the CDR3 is TGTGCCAGCAGCCTTACAGGGGCCGGGGAGCTGTTTTTT.